This T cell receptor (beta chain) was obtained from a study of blood T cell repertoires in COVID-19. Trimming removed 4 bases at V and 3 bases at J, with 8 bases between. This CDR3 spans 12 amino acids. Germline assignment: CDR1 SGHRS and CDR2 YFSETQ. Produced via immunoSEQ multiplex PCR; TCRdb's table is partial and in-frame only. The data contain around 460,000 clones, roughly 90% of them seen just once; the ten biggest clones take up approximately 0.92%. Seattle patients were enrolled during active infection and followed longitudinally. The TCR comes from a man aged 18 to 30 with COVID-19, enrolled during active disease. The sequenced material came from peripheral blood. The chain combines TRBV5-1 with TRBJ2-7; D might be TRBD2 (5 bases). The CDR3 region has the DNA TGCGCCAGCAGCGAGGACTTCTACGAGCAGTACTTC. This encodes CASSEDFYEQYF. Full variable domain (rest looked up from reference TRBV5-1 and TRBJ2-7): KAGVTQTPRYLIKTRGQQVTLSCSPISGHRSVSWYQQTPGQGLQFLFEYFSETQRNKGNFPGRFSGRQFSNSRSEMNVSTLELGDSALYLCASSEDFYEQYFGPGTRLTVT.